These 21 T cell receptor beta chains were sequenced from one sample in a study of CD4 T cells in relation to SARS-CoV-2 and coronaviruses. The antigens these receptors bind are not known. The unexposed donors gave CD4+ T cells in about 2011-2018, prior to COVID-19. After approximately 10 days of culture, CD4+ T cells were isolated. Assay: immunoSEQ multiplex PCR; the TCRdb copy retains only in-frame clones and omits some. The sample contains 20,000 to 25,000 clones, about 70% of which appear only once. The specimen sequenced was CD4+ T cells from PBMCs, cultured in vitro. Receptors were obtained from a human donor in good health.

CDR3 coding DNA: TGTGCCAGCTCCCCCAATCCAAGGACAGACCCAGAAAAACTGTTTTTT. This sequence encodes CASSPNPRTDPEKLFF. The chain employs TRBV18 and TRBJ1-4; possibly TRBD1 for D (6 bases). V was shortened by 6 bases and J by 8 bases, with 22 bases between the two germline ends. Per the germline V gene, CDR1 is KGHSH and CDR2 is LQKENI. The CDR3 sequence is 16 residues long.

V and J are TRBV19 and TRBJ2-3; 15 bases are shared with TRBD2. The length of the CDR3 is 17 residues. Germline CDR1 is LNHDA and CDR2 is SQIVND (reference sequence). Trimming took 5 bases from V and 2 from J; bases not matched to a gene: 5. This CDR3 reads CASSPGLAGGFTDTQYF. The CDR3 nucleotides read TGTGCCAGTAGTCCCGGACTAGCGGGAGGGTTCACAGATACGCAGTATTTT. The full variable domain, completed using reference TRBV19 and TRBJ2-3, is DGGITQSPKYLFRKEGQNVTLSCEQNLNHDAMYWYRQDPGQGLRLIYYSQIVNDFQKGDIAEGYSVSREKKESFPLTVTSAQKNPTAFYLCASSPGLAGGFTDTQYFGPGTRLTVL.

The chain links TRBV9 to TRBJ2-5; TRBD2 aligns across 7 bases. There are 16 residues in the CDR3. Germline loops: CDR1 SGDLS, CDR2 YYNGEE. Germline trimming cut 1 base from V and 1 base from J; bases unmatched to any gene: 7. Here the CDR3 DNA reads TGTGCCAGCAGCGTATTTCCGGGAGGCCCCCAAGAGACCCAGTACTTC. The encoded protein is CASSVFPGGPQETQYF.

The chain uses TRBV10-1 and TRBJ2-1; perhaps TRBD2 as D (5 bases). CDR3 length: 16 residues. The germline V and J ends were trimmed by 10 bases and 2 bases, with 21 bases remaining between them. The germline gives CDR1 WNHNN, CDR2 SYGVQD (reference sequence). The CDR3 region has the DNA TGCGCCACTAGCCCTTCTGCGGGCCCTCCCTACAATGAGCAGTTCTTC. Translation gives CATSPSAGPPYNEQFF.

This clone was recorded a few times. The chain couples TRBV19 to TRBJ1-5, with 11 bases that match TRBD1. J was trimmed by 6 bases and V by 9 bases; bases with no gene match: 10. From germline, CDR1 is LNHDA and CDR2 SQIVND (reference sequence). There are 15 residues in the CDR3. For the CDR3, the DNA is TGTGCCAGCCGGGGACAGGGGGTTTTAAGTCAGCCCCAGCATTTT. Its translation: CASRGQGVLSQPQHF.

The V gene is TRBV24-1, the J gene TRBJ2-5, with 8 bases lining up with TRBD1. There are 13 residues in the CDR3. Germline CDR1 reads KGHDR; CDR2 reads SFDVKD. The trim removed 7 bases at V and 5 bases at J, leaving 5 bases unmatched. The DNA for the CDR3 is TGTGCCACCAGGCCGGCAGGGGGCGAGACCCAGTACTTC. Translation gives CATRPAGGETQYF.

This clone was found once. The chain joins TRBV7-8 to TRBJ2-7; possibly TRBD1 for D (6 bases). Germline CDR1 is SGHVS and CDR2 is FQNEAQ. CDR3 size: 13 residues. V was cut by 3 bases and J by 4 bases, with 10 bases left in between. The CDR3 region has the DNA TGTGCCAGCAGCTTTAACAGGGTGTACGAGCAGTACTTC. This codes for CASSFNRVYEQYF.

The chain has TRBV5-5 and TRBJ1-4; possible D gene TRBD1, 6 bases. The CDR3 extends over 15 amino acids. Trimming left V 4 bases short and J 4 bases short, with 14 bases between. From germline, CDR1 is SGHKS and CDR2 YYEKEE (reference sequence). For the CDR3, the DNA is TGTGCCAGCAGCCTCACGGGACAAGATAATGAAAAACTGTTTTTT. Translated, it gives CASSLTGQDNEKLFF.

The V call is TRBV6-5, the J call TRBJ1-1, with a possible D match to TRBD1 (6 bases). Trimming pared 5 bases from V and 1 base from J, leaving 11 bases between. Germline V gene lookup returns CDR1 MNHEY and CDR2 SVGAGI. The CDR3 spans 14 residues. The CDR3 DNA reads TGTGCCAGCAGTCTGGGGGCAGGGAACACTGAAGCTTTCTTT. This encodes CASSLGAGNTEAFF.

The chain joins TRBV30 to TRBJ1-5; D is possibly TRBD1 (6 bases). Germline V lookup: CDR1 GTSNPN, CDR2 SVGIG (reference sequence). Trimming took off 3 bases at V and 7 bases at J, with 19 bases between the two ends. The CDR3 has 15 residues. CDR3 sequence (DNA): TGTGCCTGGAGGGGGGCAGACAGGATTGGGCAGCCCCAGCATTTT. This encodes CAWRGADRIGQPQHF. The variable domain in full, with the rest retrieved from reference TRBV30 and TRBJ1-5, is SQTIHQWPATLVQPVGSPLSLECTVEGTSNPNLYWYRQAAGRGLQLLFYSVGIGQISSEVPQNLSASRPQDRQFILSSKKLLLSDSGFYLCAWRGADRIGQPQHFGDGTRLSIL.

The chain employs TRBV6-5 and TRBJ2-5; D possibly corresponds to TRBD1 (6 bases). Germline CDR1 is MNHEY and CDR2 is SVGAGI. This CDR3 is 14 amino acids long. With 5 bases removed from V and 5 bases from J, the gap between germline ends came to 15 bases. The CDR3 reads CASSIAGVGETQYF. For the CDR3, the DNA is TGTGCCAGCAGTATTGCAGGGGTAGGGGAGACCCAGTACTTC.

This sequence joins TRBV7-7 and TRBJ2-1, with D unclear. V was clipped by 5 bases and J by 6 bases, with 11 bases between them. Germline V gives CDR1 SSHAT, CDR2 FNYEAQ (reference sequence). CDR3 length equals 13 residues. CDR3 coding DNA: TGTGCCAGCAGCCCAGTGGCGGCCAATGAGCAGTTCTTC. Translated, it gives CASSPVAANEQFF.

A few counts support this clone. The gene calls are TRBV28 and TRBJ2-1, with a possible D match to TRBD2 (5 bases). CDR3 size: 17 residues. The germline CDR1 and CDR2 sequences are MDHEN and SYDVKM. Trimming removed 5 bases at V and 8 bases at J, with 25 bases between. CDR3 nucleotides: TGTGCCAGCAGTGGAAAAGGACTGTCTTCTCTTTCCCATGAGCAGTTCTTC. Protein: CASSGKGLSSLSHEQFF.

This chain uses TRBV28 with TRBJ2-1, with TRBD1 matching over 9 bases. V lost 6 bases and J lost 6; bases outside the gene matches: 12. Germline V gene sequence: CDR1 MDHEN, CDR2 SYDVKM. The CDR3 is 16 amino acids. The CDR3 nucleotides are TGTGCCAGCAGAAAAATCAGACAGGGGGTCGGCAATGAGCAGTTCTTC. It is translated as CASRKIRQGVGNEQFF.

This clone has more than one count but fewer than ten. The CDR3 bases are TGTGCCTGGAGTGTAGGGTCATACCGAAGTAATTCACCCCTCCACTTT. This gives the protein CAWSVGSYRSNSPLHF. J is TRBJ1-6 and V is TRBV30; no clear D. Deletions cut 0 bases from V and 6 bases from J, with 15 bases between. This CDR3 is 16 amino acids long. Germline V gives CDR1 GTSNPN, CDR2 SVGIG (reference sequence).

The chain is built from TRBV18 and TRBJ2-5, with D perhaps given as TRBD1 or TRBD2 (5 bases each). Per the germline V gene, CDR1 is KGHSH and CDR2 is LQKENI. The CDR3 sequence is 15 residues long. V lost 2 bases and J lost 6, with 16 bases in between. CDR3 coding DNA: TGTGCCAGCTCACCATCTGAAGGGACCCATCAGACCCAGTACTTC. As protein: CASSPSEGTHQTQYF.

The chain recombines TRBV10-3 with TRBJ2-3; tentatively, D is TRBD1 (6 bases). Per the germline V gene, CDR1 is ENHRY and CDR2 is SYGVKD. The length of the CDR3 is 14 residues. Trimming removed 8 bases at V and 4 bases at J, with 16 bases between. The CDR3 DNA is TGTGCCATCGGGACCCTAAGGGGGTCAGATACGCAGTATTTT. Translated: CAIGTLRGSDTQYF.

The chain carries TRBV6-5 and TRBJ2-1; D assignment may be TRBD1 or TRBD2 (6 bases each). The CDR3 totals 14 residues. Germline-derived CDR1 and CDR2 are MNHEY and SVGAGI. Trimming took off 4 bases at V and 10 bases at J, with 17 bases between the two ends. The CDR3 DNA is TGTGCCAGCAGTTCAGGCCGAGGGGGGTGGGAGCAGTTCTTC. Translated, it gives CASSSGRGGWEQFF.

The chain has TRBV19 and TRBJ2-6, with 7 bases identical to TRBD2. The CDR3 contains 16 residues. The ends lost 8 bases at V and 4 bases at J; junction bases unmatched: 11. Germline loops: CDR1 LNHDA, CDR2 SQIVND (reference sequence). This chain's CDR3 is CASQRGGLEGANVLTF. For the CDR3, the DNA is TGTGCCAGTCAAAGGGGAGGGCTGGAGGGGGCCAACGTCCTGACTTTC.

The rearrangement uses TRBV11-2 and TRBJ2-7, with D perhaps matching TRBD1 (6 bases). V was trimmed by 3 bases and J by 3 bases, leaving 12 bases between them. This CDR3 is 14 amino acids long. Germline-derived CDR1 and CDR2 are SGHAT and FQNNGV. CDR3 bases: TGTGCCAGCAGCTTCTGGGGGCCAAACTACGAGCAGTACTTC. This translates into CASSFWGPNYEQYF.

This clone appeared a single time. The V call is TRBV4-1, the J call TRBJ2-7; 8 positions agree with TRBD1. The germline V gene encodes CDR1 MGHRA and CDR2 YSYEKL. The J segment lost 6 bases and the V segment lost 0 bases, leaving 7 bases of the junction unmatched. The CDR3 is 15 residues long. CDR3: CASSQEKQGGGEQYF. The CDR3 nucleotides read TGCGCCAGCAGCCAAGAAAAACAGGGGGGAGGCGAGCAGTACTTC.